The 4 T cell receptor beta chains below all came from one sample that was sequenced in a study of T cell responses to AZD1222 COVID-19 vaccine. This table comes from immunoSEQ multiplex PCR, and its TCRdb copy is limited to in-frame clones, with some not included. In the table there are tens of thousands of clones, 75% to 90% of which are singletons. The sample in question was peripheral blood, obtained 28 days after the second AZD1222 dose. These receptor sequences come from an adult who received the AZD1222 COVID-19 vaccine.

The chain couples TRBV28 to TRBJ2-2; a weak D match, TRBD2 (5 bases). The CDR3 is 14 amino acids. Trimming pared 6 bases from V and 6 bases from J, leaving 14 bases between. Germline V gene data show CDR1 as MDHEN and CDR2 as SYDVKM. The CDR3 reads CASSWTQVAGELFF. The CDR3 DNA is TGTGCCAGCAGCTGGACTCAGGTGGCCGGGGAGCTGTTTTTT.

The chain links TRBV9 to TRBJ2-1; TRBD1 or TRBD2 may be the D gene (6 bases each). Trimming pared 4 bases from V and 9 bases from J, leaving 17 bases between. The CDR3 sequence is 14 residues long. The V gene's germline CDR1 is SGDLS and CDR2 YYNGEE. The CDR3 here is CASSPGVGGLEQFF. CDR3 DNA sequence: TGTGCCAGCAGCCCAGGGGTAGGGGGGCTTGAGCAGTTCTTC. Looking up the rest from reference TRBV9 and TRBJ2-1 gives the full variable domain: DSGVTQTPKHLITATGQRVTLRCSPRSGDLSVYWYQQSLDQGLQFLIQYYNGEERAKGNILERFSAQQFPDLHSELNLSSLELGDSALYFCASSPGVGGLEQFFGPGTRLTVL.

The chain joins TRBV7-3 to TRBJ2-1, with a weak D call TRBD2 (7 bases). V was pared by 5 bases and J by 7 bases, with 15 bases between. This CDR3 comprises 14 residues. Germline V gene data show CDR1 as SGHTA and CDR2 as FQGTGA. The CDR3 sequence: CASSVRGGGNEQFF. CDR3 nucleotide sequence: TGTGCCAGCAGCGTAAGGGGGGGAGGTAATGAGCAGTTCTTC.

The chain uses TRBV4-2 and TRBJ2-1; D could derive from TRBD1 or TRBD2 (5 bases each). With 2 bases removed from V and 6 bases from J, the gap between germline ends came to 14 bases. Germline CDR1 is LGHNA and CDR2 is YNFKEQ. The CDR3 loop spans 15 amino acids. This CDR3 is CASSQPSQRGNEQFF. The CDR3 DNA is TGTGCCAGCAGCCAACCTAGTCAGAGGGGCAATGAGCAGTTCTTC.